The 27 T cell receptor beta chains presented below share a single source sample, sequenced in a study of T cells in Graves' hyperthyroidism and ophthalmopathy. From RNA transcripts, TCR beta CDR3 regions were amplified. The HTBI primer set served for first-round RT-PCR of the TCR CDR3. MiXCR was run by TCRdb on the multiplex PCR reads, yielding one entry per CDR3 protein. Of about 590,000 distinct CDR3 sequences in the sample, 15% to 19% were seen once. The sample consisted of blood. The receptor source for this set is a woman aged 25-40 years with Graves' hyperthyroidism.

The sample holds many counts of this clonotype. V and J are TRBV20-1 and TRBJ1-4; D might be TRBD1 (5 bases). V dropped 0 bases and J dropped 5 bases, with 10 bases sitting between them. Germline CDR1 and CDR2: DFQATT and SNEGSKA (reference sequence). The length of the CDR3 is 14 residues. The CDR3 here is CSAREGTGNEKLFF. The DNA of the CDR3 is TGCAGTGCTAGAGAAGGGACGGGGAATGAAAAACTGTTTTTT.

V usage is TRBV7-9 and J usage is TRBJ2-3, with TRBD2 identical over 10 bases. The CDR3 is 15 residues long. Germline V CDR1 and CDR2: SEHNR, FQNEAQ (reference sequence). V was clipped by 4 bases and J by 6 bases; unmatched bases: 7. Written as DNA, the CDR3 is TGTGCCAGCAGCTCGGCTAGCGGGAGCGCCGATACGCAGTATTTT. This encodes CASSSASGSADTQYF.

The chain recombines TRBV9 with TRBJ2-3, with a tentative D call TRBD2 (5 bases). Germline loops: CDR1 SGDLS, CDR2 YYNGEE. Trimming stripped 1 base from V and 0 bases from J, with 12 bases between. This CDR3 is 16 amino acids long. CDR3 region: CASSVIGASSTDTQYF. The CDR3 DNA is TGTGCCAGCAGCGTAATTGGAGCTAGCAGCACAGATACGCAGTATTTT.

This clonotype appeared many times. One end of the junction is discordant with germline, which a read error may explain. V gene TRBV27 combines with J gene TRBJ2-2; D might be TRBD1 or TRBD2, each matching 6 bases. This CDR3 contains 12 residues. CDR1 is MNHEY and CDR2 is SMNVEV in the germline V gene (reference sequence). The CDR3 here is CASRGGTGELFF. The DNA for the CDR3 is TGCGCCAGCAGAGGGGGGACCGGGGAGCTGTTTTTT.

This clonotype was picked up many times. This sequence joins TRBV28 and TRBJ2-1; TRBD2 matches at 7 bases. The CDR3 spans 16 residues. V lost 2 bases and J lost 6; bases outside the gene matches: 10. Per the germline V gene, CDR1 is MDHEN and CDR2 is SYDVKM. CDR3 amino acids: CASSLSLGGGFNEQFF. CDR3 sequence (DNA): TGTGCCAGCAGTTTAAGCCTGGGGGGAGGGTTCAATGAGCAGTTCTTC.

This clonotype was detected many times. This chain connects TRBV18 to TRBJ1-2, with TRBD1 as a possible D gene (6 bases). Germline CDR1 and CDR2: KGHSH and LQKENI. The CDR3 has 16 amino acids. V lost 4 bases, J lost 6 bases, and 21 bases lay in between. The CDR3 DNA sequence: TGTGCCAGCTCACTTCCACAGGGCAGAGTAGTGGATGGCTACACCTTC. It specifies CASSLPQGRVVDGYTF.

Details on this clonotype: A junction end diverges from the germline sequence, so it may reflect a read error. CDR3 region: CAGSLTPGLAGGIIATDTQYF. For the CDR3, the DNA is TGCGCCGGCAGCCTAACCCCTGGACTAGCGGGAGGCATAATCGCCACAGATACGCAGTATTTT. The chain employs TRBV5-1 and TRBJ2-3; 14 nucleotides agree with TRBD2. The germline CDR1 and CDR2 sequences are SGHRS and YFSETQ. The CDR3 covers 21 residues.

As regards this clonotype: An end of the junction differs from the germline gene, which may be a read error. The rearrangement joins TRBV5-6 to TRBJ2-2, with TRBD1 matching over 8 bases. CDR3 length equals 16 residues. Per the germline V gene, CDR1 is SGHDT and CDR2 is YYEEEE. DNA for the CDR3: TGTGCCAGCAGCTTGCTGGGACAGGCGAACACCAGGGAGCTGTTTTTT. Amino acid sequence: CASSLLGQANTRELFF.

The rearrangement joins TRBV4-1 to TRBJ1-1; TRBD1 aligns across 7 bases. Germline assignment: CDR1 MGHRA and CDR2 YSYEKL. Unmatched junction bases numbered 8, after V lost 4 bases and J lost 6 bases. The CDR3 length is 14 residues. The CDR3: CASSPQTGLSEAFF. In DNA form, the CDR3 reads TGCGCCAGCAGCCCCCAGACAGGGTTGTCTGAAGCTTTCTTT.

This clonotype was detected ten times or more. J is TRBJ2-3 and V is TRBV20-1; weak D call: TRBD1 (6 bases). The CDR3 is 16 amino acids. Trimming removed 0 bases at V and 0 bases at J, with 13 bases between. Germline CDR1 reads DFQATT; CDR2 reads SNEGSKA (reference sequence). CDR3 loop: CSARDGGQLSTDTQYF. The CDR3 DNA reads as TGCAGTGCTAGAGATGGTGGACAGCTGAGCACAGATACGCAGTATTTT.

This chain joins TRBV29-1 and TRBJ1-5, with D possibly matching TRBD1 (6 bases). V lost 6 bases to trimming and J lost 3 bases, with 12 bases between them. Germline V lookup: CDR1 SQVTM, CDR2 ANQGSEA. CDR3 size: 13 residues. The CDR3 region is CSVGGGVNQPQHF. The CDR3 DNA reads as TGCAGCGTGGGAGGGGGTGTCAATCAGCCCCAGCATTTT.

There are a few counts of this clonotype. As DNA, the CDR3 is TGCAGTGCTAGAGTCGGGACTAGCGGCGTAGAGCAGTACTTC. Protein: CSARVGTSGVEQYF. The chain couples TRBV20-1 to TRBJ2-7, with TRBD2 matching over 11 bases. This CDR3 is 14 amino acids long. V lost 1 base to trimming and J lost 7 bases; unmatched junction nucleotides: 6. Germline V gene data show CDR1 as DFQATT and CDR2 as SNEGSKA (reference sequence).

This clonotype was found many times. The rearrangement uses TRBV18 and TRBJ1-2, with D hard to call. The length of the CDR3 is 13 residues. Germline V gives CDR1 KGHSH, CDR2 LQKENI. V lost 3 bases and J 5 bases, leaving 10 bases between the germline ends. CDR3 protein: CASSPYGKYGYTF. The DNA for the CDR3 is TGTGCCAGCTCACCCTATGGGAAGTATGGCTACACCTTC.

V and J are TRBV20-1 and TRBJ2-1, with D tentatively TRBD2 (6 bases). The germline V and J ends were trimmed by 5 bases and 9 bases, with 20 bases remaining between them. The CDR3 is 14 amino acids. CDR1 DFQATT and CDR2 SNEGSKA come from the germline V gene (reference sequence). The DNA for the CDR3 is TGCAGTGCTTCCGGGACCCGCGGGGTCCCTGAGCAGTTCTTC. Amino acids: CSASGTRGVPEQFF.

Many counts were recorded for this clonotype. The rearrangement links TRBV6-4 to TRBJ1-1; a possible D gene is TRBD1 (5 bases). CDR1 is MRHNA, CDR2 SNTAGT, per germline. V lost 6 bases, J lost 1 base, and 9 bases lay in between. The CDR3 consists of 13 residues. The CDR3 region is CASRDRENTEAFF. CDR3 nucleotides: TGTGCCAGCAGAGACAGAGAGAACACTGAAGCTTTCTTT.

This clonotype was counted ten times or more. V gene TRBV15 combines with J gene TRBJ2-7; 13 nucleotides match TRBD2. The CDR3 extends over 16 amino acids. Germline CDR1 and CDR2: LNHNV and YYDKDF (reference sequence). With 0 bases clipped from V and 4 bases from J, the junction kept 3 bases outside the gene matches. The CDR3 DNA reads as TGTGCCACCAGCAGAGAAGGACTAGCGGGAGTTTACGAGCAGTACTTC. It is translated as CATSREGLAGVYEQYF.

This clonotype turned up a few times. The rearrangement links TRBV28 to TRBJ2-7, with 14 bases identical to TRBD2. V shed 6 bases, J shed 4 bases, and the junction held 11 bases outside the gene matches. Germline V lookup: CDR1 MDHEN, CDR2 SYDVKM. This CDR3 contains 17 residues. CDR3 protein: CASSRGTSGSEGYEQYF. The CDR3 DNA is TGTGCCAGCAGCCGTGGGACTAGCGGGAGTGAAGGGTACGAGCAGTACTTC.

The rearrangement joins TRBV18 to TRBJ2-7; unclear D gene. Trimming shortened V by 1 base and J by 4 bases, and 11 bases separated the two germline ends. The CDR3 extends over 14 amino acids. CDR1 and CDR2 (germline): KGHSH, LQKENI. CDR3 sequence reads: CASSPLGLPYEQYF. CDR3 DNA sequence: TGTGCCAGCTCACCACTAGGGCTACCTTACGAGCAGTACTTC. Using reference TRBV18 and TRBJ2-7 for the parts outside the CDR3, the full variable domain is NAGVMQNPRHLVRRRGQEARLRCSPMKGHSHVYWYRQLPEEGLKFMVYLQKENIIDESGMPKERFSAEFPKEGPSILRIQQVVRGDSAAYFCASSPLGLPYEQYFGPGTRLTVT.

This clonotype has at least ten counts. This chain joins TRBV10-3 and TRBJ2-1; 7 positions match TRBD1. The CDR3 length is 12 residues. J was trimmed by 8 bases and V by 11 bases; bases with no gene match: 9. Per the germline V gene, CDR1 is ENHRY and CDR2 is SYGVKD. The CDR3 region is CASQKGADEQFF. The CDR3 DNA follows: TGTGCCTCCCAAAAGGGGGCCGATGAGCAGTTCTTC.

On this clonotype: Its ends do not fully match the called genes, so a read error is possible. This chain joins TRBV7-3 and TRBJ2-3, with 9 bases identical to TRBD2. Germline CDR1 and CDR2: SGHTA and FQGTGA. The CDR3 loop spans 17 amino acids. The CDR3 DNA sequence: TGTGCCAACAGCTTAACGGTAGCGGGAGCGGGGACAGATACGCAGTATTTT. It codes for CANSLTVAGAGTDTQYF.

A few counts support this clonotype. This chain links TRBV5-1 with TRBJ1-4; D might be TRBD1 (5 bases). Trimming took 2 bases from V and 8 from J, leaving 16 bases between them. CDR1 SGHRS and CDR2 YFSETQ come from the germline V gene. The CDR3 spans 15 residues. CDR3 DNA sequence: TGCGCCAGCAGCTTTAACGGGGCCCTGAGCGAAAAACTGTTTTTT. Its translation is CASSFNGALSEKLFF.

This clonotype was seen a few times. J is TRBJ2-7 and V is TRBV20-1; 9 bases align to TRBD1. The germline V gene has CDR1 DFQATT and CDR2 SNEGSKA (reference sequence). Trimming at V came to 2 bases and at J to 1 base, leaving 12 bases not matched to a gene. This CDR3 spans 17 amino acids. In DNA, the CDR3 is TGCAGTGCTAGATCCGAACCCCCGGGACAGGGTTCCTACGAGCAGTACTTC. Its protein product is CSARSEPPGQGSYEQYF.

V is TRBV20-1 and J is TRBJ1-4, with unresolved D. V was shortened by 5 bases and J by 8 bases, with 15 bases between the two germline ends. Germline CDR1 DFQATT, CDR2 SNEGSKA (reference sequence). The CDR3 length is 13 residues. CDR3 DNA: TGCAGTGCTTCGGGCCTGTCACCCGAAAAACTGTTTTTT. It encodes CSASGLSPEKLFF.

This clonotype was seen a handful of times. The chain recombines TRBV28 with TRBJ2-1; TRBD2 matches at 7 bases. The germline gives CDR1 MDHEN, CDR2 SYDVKM. The CDR3 length is 16 residues. V was clipped by 6 bases and J by 12 bases; unmatched bases: 20. CDR3 in amino acids: CASRLSTGWSGIGQFF. The CDR3 DNA reads TGTGCCAGCAGACTTTCAACGGGGTGGAGCGGGATCGGGCAGTTCTTC.

The J gene is TRBJ2-1, the V gene TRBV6-1; D gene unclear. This CDR3 comprises 13 residues. V lost 7 bases to trimming and J lost 7 bases, with 14 bases between them. Germline values: CDR1 MNHNS, CDR2 SASEGT. The DNA of the CDR3 is TGTGCCAGCACTAGAAGTCAGTGGAATGAGCAGTTCTTC. Amino acid sequence: CASTRSQWNEQFF.

There are many counts of this clonotype. The chain has TRBV20-1 and TRBJ2-1; 8 bases fit TRBD2. J gave up 0 bases and V 4 bases, and 5 bases lay outside the gene matches. The CDR3 is 15 amino acids. CDR1 is DFQATT, CDR2 SNEGSKA, per germline (reference sequence). The DNA of the CDR3 is TGCAGTGCTATTGAACGGGAGGGCTCCTACAATGAGCAGTTCTTC. It is translated as CSAIEREGSYNEQFF.

This clonotype was recorded at least ten times. This chain connects TRBV29-1 to TRBJ1-4, with 7 bases fitting TRBD1. Germline V lookup: CDR1 SQVTM, CDR2 ANQGSEA. Trimming removed 4 bases from V and 7 bases from J; junction bases left unmatched: 9. The length of the CDR3 is 14 residues. The CDR3 region is CSVGSGQRGEKLFF. CDR3 bases: TGCAGCGTTGGTTCGGGACAGCGTGGTGAAAAACTGTTTTTT.